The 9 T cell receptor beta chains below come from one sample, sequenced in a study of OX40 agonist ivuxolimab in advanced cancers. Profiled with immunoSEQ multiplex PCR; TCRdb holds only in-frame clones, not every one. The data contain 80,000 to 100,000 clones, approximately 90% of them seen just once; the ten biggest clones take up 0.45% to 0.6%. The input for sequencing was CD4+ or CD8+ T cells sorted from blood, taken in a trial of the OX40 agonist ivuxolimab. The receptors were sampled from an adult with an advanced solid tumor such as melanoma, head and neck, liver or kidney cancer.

The CDR3 reads CASSPSGGGETQYF. CDR3 bases: TGCGCCAGCAGCCCCTCGGGCGGGGGCGAGACCCAGTACTTC. The chain uses TRBV5-1 and TRBJ2-5; a possible D gene is TRBD2 (7 bases). V gave up 4 bases and J gave up 5 bases, with 15 bases separating them. This CDR3 contains 14 residues. Germline loops: CDR1 SGHRS, CDR2 YFSETQ.

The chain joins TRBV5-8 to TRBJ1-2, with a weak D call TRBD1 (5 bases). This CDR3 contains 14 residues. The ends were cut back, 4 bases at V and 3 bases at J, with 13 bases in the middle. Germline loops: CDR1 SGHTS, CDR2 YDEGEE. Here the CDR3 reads CASSPQGGDYGYTF. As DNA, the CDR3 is TGTGCCAGCAGCCCTCAGGGCGGGGACTATGGCTACACCTTC.

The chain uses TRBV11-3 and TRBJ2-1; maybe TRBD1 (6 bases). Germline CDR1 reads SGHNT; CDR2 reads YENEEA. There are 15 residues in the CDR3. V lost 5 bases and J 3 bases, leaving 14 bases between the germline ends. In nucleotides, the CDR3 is TGTGCCAGCAGCGGTCGGGACAACGTCTACAATGAGCAGTTCTTC. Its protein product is CASSGRDNVYNEQFF.

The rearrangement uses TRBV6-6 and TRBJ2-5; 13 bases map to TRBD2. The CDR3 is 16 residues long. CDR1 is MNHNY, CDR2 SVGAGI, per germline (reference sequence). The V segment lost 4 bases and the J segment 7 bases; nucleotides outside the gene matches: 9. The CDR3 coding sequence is TGTGCCAGCAGTTCTTTAGGACTAGCGGGGGAAGTGACCCAGTACTTC. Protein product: CASSSLGLAGEVTQYF.

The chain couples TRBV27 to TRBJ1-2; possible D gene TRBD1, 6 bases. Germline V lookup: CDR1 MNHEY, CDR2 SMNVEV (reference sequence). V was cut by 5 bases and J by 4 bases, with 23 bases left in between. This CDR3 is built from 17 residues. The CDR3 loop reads CASSTTGSPTGPYGYTF. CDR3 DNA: TGTGCCAGCAGTACCACTGGCTCTCCGACAGGCCCCTATGGCTACACCTTC.

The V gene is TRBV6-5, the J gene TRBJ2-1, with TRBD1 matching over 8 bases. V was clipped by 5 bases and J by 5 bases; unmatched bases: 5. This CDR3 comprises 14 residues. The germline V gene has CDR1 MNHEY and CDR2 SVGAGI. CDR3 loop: CASSGWDRHNEQFF. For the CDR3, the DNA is TGTGCCAGCAGTGGCTGGGACAGGCACAATGAGCAGTTCTTC.

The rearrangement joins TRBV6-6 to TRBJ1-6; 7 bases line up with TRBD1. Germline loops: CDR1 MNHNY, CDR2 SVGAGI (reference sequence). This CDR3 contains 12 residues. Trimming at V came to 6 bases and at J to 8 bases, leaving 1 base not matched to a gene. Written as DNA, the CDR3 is TGTGCCAGCAGAACAGGGGATTCACCCCTCCACTTT. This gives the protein CASRTGDSPLHF.

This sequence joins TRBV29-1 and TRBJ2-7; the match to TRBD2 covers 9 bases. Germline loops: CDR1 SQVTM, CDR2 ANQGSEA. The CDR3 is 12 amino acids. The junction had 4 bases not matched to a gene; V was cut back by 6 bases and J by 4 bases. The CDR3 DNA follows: TGCAGCGTCGTGACTAGCGGTTACGAGCAGTACTTC. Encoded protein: CSVVTSGYEQYF.

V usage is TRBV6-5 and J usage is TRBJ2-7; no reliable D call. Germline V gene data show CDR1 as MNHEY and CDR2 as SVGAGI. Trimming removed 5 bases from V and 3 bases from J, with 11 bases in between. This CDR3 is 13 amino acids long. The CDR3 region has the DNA TGTGCCAGCAGTGAAGGACGTAGCTACGAGCAGTACTTC. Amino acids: CASSEGRSYEQYF.